This T cell receptor (beta chain) appears in the sequencing data of a study of CD4 and CD8 cells across lung adenocarcinoma regions. Localized lung adenocarcinoma, a non-small cell lung cancer, affected the donors. Points on this clonotype: A read error may produce the germline difference seen at one junction end.

Each CDR3 protein is one row after TCRdb ran MiXCR on the PCR reads. The sample records roughly 7,000 distinct CDR3 sequences, over 40% being singletons. Specimen: CD8+ T cells from the center of a lung tumor. The TCR comes from a female donor with lung adenocarcinoma. The CD4 and CD8 labels of this study may be unreliable.

The CDR3 coding sequence is TGTGCCATCAGGGGCCGAACAGGCCAAGATACCCAGTACTTC. As protein: CAIRGRTGQDTQYF. The chain has TRBV10-3 and TRBJ2-3; TRBD1 is a possible D gene (5 bases). The DNA end is more similar to TRBJ2-5, so the J call may be wrong. Germline CDR1 ENHRY, CDR2 SYGVKD. The CDR3 loop spans 14 amino acids.